This T cell receptor (beta chain) was recorded in a study of glioma-infiltrating T cells. Study overall: Before surgery, glioma patients received dexamethasone for at most six days. Regarding the study as a whole: CDR3 overlap between tissue and blood was very small.

A word on this clonotype: Its antigen is undetermined. A read error may account for a junction end that differs from germline.

Per the germline V gene, CDR1 is MNHNS and CDR2 is SASEGT. The CDR3 is 17 amino acids. The iRepertoire nested amplicon-rescue multiplex PCR amplified TCR alpha and beta CDR3s from RNA. MiXCR was run by TCRdb on the multiplex PCR reads, yielding one entry per CDR3 protein. The repertoire has about 400,000 distinct CDR3 sequences, more than 35% of them found once; the top ten carry 9.5% to 15%. Sequenced sample: glioma tissue, nonneoplastic brain tissue, or PBMCs (not recorded which). The receptor comes from a human donor with low-grade glioma or glioblastoma, undergoing nonglioma brain surgery, or in good health (not recorded which). The J gene is TRBJ2-5, the V gene TRBV6-1; 8 bases are shared with TRBD2. The CDR3 sequence is CAISASARTGGPETQYF. CDR3 bases: TGTGCCATCAGTGCATCAGCTAGAACGGGAGGGCCAGAGACCCAGTACTTC.